This TCR beta chain is drawn from a study of blood T cell repertoires in COVID-19. The wider study: PBMCs, B-cell-depleted T cells, or T cells provided the cDNA or gDNA that made up the material.

V lost 4 bases and J lost 7, with 11 bases in between. CDR3 length: 13 residues. Germline V gives CDR1 GTSNPN, CDR2 SVGIG (reference sequence). Per the original data handling: From reference gene primer amplification, estimates of nucleated cell counts were derived. The repertoire was sequenced with immunoSEQ multiplex PCR; TCRdb's copy has only in-frame clones and lacks some. D and trimming were read from the DNA, whereas the V and J calls and clone size are those reported in that table. The sample lists about 200,000 clones; approximately 90% were seen once. The TCR comes from a man in his forties with active or convalescent COVID-19. The source material was peripheral blood. The chain joins TRBV30 to TRBJ1-6, with D unclear. The DNA of the CDR3 is TGTGCCTGGATTCGAGGGCCGAATTCACCCCTCCACTTT. Translated, it gives CAWIRGPNSPLHF.